The T cell receptor (beta chain) described here comes from a study of T cells expressing NK-cell markers. Study-wide results and caveats: The CD3+CD56-NKG2C+ fraction of a handful of donors was also led by these clonotypes.

TCRdb re-called the 5' RACE reads; one entry per CDR3 protein, DNA not given. The sample's table shows 400,000 to 450,000 distinct CDR3 sequences. To note about this clonotype: The antigen remains undetermined.

The length of the CDR3 is 14 residues. The sample comprised blood T cells: a sorted CD56 or NKG2C T cell subset, CD4+ or CD8+ T cells, or bulk PBMC T cells (not recorded which). The clonotype originates from a woman aged 18-70 years in good health. The chain couples TRBV12-3 or TRBV12-4 to TRBJ1-5. CDR3 loop: CASRDVGWNQPQHF.